This T cell receptor (beta chain) was found in a study of molecular identifiers for immune sequencing clone quantification. Study-wide results and caveats: Effector cells had over 99% of their molecules in clones above 20 RNA copies, while naive cells had under 1%.

This clonotype was observed many times. The antigen is not known. When naive CD8 T cells were sorted, they were gated as CD8+CD4-CCR7+CD45RA+. TCRdb redid the calling of the PCR reads with MiXCR, one entry per CDR3 protein. The sample consists of around 470,000 distinct CDR3 sequences, roughly 24% of them appearing once. Trimming removed 3 bases from V and 6 bases from J, with 13 bases in between. Germline CDR1 LNHDA, CDR2 SQIVND (reference sequence). This CDR3 contains 14 residues. The receptor comes from a human donor in good health. Some libraries in this study had Jurkat cell RNA spiked in. Sequencing input: naive CD8+ T cells from blood, with Jurkat cell RNA spiked in. Indicated subset: FACS-sorted CD8+CD4-CCR7+CD45RA+ naive T cells. The chain joins TRBV19 to TRBJ2-3, with D unclear. The CDR3 loop reads CASSISQKGDTQYF. DNA of the CDR3: TGTGCCAGTAGTATCTCACAGAAAGGGGATACGCAGTATTTT.